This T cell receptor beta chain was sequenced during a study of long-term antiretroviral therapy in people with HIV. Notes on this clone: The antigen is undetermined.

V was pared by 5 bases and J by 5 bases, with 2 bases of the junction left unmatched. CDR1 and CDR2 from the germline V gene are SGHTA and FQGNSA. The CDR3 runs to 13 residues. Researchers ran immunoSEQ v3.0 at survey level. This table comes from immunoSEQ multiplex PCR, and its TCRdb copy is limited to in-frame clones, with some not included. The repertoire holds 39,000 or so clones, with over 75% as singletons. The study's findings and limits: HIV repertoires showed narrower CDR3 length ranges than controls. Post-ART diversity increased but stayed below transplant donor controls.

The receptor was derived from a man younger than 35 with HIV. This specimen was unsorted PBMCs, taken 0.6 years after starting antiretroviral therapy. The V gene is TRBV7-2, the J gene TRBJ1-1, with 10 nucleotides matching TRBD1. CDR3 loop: CASSQGQGTEAFF. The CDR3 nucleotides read TGTGCCAGCAGCCAGGGACAGGGGACTGAAGCTTTCTTT.